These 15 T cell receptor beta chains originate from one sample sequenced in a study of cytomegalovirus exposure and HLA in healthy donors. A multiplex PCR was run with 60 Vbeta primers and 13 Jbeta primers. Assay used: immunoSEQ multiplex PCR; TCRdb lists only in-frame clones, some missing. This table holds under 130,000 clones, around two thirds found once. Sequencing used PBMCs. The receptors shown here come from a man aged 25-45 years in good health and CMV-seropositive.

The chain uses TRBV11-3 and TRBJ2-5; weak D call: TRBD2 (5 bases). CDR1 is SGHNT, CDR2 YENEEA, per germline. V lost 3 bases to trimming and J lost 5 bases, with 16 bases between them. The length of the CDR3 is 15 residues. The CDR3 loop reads CASSLSGYEWETQYF. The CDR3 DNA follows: TGTGCCAGCAGCTTGTCGGGGTATGAGTGGGAGACCCAGTACTTC. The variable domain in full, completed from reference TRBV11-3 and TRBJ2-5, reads EAGVVQSPRYKIIEKKQPVAFWCNPISGHNTLYWYLQNLGQGPELLIRYENEEAVDDSQLPKDRFSAERLKGVDSTLKIQPAELGDSAVYLCASSLSGYEWETQYFGPGTRLLVL.

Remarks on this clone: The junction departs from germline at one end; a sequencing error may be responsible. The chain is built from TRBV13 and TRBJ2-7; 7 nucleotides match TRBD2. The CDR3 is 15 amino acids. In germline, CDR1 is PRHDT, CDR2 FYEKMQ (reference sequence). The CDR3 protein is CASSLGSGGSYEQYF. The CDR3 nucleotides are TGTGCCAGCAGCCTAGGGTCGGGGGGTTCCTACGAGCAGTACTTC.

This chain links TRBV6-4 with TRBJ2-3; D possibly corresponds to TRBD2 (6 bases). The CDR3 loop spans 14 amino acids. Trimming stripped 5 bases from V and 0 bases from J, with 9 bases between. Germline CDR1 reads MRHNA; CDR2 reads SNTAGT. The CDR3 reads CASSPGLSTDTQYF. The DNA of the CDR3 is TGTGCCAGCAGTCCGGGACTCAGCACAGATACGCAGTATTTT.

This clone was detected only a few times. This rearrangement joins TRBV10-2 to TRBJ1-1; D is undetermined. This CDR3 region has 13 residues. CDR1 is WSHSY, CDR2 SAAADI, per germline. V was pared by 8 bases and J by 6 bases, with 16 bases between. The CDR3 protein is CASSGVPVPEAFF. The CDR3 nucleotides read TGCGCCAGCTCCGGGGTTCCTGTCCCTGAAGCTTTCTTT.

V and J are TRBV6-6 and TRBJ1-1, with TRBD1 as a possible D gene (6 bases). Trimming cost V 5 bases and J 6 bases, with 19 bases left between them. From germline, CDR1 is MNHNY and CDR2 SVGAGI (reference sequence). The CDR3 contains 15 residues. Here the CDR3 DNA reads TGTGCCAGCAGTGACCCCCTCCGACAGGAATCTGAAGCTTTCTTT. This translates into CASSDPLRQESEAFF.

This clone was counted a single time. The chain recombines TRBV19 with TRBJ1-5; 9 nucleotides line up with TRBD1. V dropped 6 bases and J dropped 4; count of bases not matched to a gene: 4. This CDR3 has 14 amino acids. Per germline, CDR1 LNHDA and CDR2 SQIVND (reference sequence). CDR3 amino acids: CASSRGQGNQPQHF. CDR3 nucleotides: TGTGCCAGTAGCCGCGGACAGGGGAATCAGCCCCAGCATTTT.

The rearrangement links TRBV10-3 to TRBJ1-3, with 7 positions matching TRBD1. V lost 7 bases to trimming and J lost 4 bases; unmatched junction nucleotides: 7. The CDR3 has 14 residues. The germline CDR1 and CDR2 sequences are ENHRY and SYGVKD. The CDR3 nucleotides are TGTGCCATCAACGAGGGGGCGAGAGGAAACACCATATATTTT. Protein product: CAINEGARGNTIYF.

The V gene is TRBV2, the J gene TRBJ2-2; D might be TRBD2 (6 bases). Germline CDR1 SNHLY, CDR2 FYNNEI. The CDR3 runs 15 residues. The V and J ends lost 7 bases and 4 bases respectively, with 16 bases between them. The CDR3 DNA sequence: TGTGCCAGCATACCGGGACGGGAGCGCACCGGGGAGCTGTTTTTT. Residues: CASIPGRERTGELFF.

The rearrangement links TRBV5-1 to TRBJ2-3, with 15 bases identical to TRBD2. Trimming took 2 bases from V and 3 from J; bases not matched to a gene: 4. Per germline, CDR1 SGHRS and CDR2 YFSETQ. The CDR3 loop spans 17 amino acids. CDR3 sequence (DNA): TGCGCCAGCAGCTTAGGACTAGCGGGGGGGAGTACAGATACGCAGTATTTT. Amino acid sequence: CASSLGLAGGSTDTQYF.

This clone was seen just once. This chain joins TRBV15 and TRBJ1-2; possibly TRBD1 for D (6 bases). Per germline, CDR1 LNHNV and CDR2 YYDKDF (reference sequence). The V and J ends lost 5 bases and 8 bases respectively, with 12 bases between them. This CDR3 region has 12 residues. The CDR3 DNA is TGTGCCACCAGCTCAGGGGAGAGGGGCTACACCTTC. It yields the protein CATSSGERGYTF.

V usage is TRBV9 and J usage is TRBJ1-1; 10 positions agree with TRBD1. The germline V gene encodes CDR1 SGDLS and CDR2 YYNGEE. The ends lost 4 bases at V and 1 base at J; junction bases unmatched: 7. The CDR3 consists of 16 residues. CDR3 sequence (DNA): TGTGCCAGCAGCCTCCGGGACAGGGGACAGAACACTGAAGCTTTCTTT. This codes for CASSLRDRGQNTEAFF.

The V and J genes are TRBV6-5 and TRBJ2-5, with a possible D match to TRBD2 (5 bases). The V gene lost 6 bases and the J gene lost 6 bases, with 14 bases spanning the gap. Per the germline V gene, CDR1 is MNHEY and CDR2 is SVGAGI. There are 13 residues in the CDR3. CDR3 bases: TGTGCCAGCAGCCAACTAGTGGAAAAGACCCAGTACTTC. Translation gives CASSQLVEKTQYF.

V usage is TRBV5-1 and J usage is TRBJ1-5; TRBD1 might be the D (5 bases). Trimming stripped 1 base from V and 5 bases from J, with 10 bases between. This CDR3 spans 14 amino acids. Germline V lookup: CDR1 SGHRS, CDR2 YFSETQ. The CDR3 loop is CASSLMGGDQPQHF. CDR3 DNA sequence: TGCGCCAGCAGCTTGATGGGGGGGGATCAGCCCCAGCATTTT.

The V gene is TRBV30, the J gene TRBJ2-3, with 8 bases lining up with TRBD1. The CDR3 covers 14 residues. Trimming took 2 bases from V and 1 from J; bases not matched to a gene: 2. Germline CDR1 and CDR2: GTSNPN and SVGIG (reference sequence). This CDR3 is CAWSSDRGTDTQYF. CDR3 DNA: TGTGCCTGGAGTTCGGACAGGGGCACAGATACGCAGTATTTT.

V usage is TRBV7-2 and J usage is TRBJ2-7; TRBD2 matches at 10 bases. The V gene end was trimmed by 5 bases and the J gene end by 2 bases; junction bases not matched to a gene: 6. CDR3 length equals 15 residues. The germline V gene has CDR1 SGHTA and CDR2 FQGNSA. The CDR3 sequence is CASSQAAGGPYEQYF. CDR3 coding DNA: TGTGCCAGCAGCCAAGCAGCGGGGGGGCCCTACGAGCAGTACTTC.